A selection of T cell receptor beta chains follows, all from one sample in a study of blood T cell repertoires in COVID-19. Profiled with immunoSEQ multiplex PCR; TCRdb holds only in-frame clones, not every one. This table has 350,000 to 550,000 clones, 85% to 90% appearing once. Specimen: PBMCs or T cells enriched from blood (not recorded which). The receptor source for this set is a man aged 25-45 years who had recovered from COVID-19. Each CDR3 is given with its conserved first and last residue. D genes are given only for firm matches. The size field is filled for only some rows; it gives once, few, many or a size class.

cdr3_nt: TGTGCTAGTGGTTTGGTACTGGACAGGGGGTTGGAGACCCAGTACTTC
cdr3_aa: CASGLVLDRGLETQYF
d_call: TRBD1
j_call: TRBJ2-5
v_call: TRBV12-5
clone_size: once

cdr3_nt: TGTGCCAGCAGCGTGTTTAGCGGAAACACAGATGCGCAGTATTTT
cdr3_aa: CASSVFSGNTDAQYF
d_call: -
j_call: TRBJ2-3
v_call: TRBV9
clone_size: -

cdr3_nt: TGTGCCAGCAGTTTATTCGGTCGGGCCCAGCATTTT
cdr3_aa: CASSLFGRAQHF
d_call: -
j_call: TRBJ1-5
v_call: TRBV12-3/TRBV12-4
clone_size: -

cdr3_nt: TGTGCCAGCAACCCGACCGGGACAGGGGGAGATCAGCCCCAGCATTTT
cdr3_aa: CASNPTGTGGDQPQHF
d_call: TRBD1
j_call: TRBJ1-5
v_call: TRBV7-2
clone_size: -

cdr3_nt: TGTGCCAGCAGTCCCGGGACAGGGTCCCTCTCTGGAAACACCATATATTTT
cdr3_aa: CASSPGTGSLSGNTIYF
d_call: TRBD1
j_call: TRBJ1-3
v_call: TRBV6-6
clone_size: -

cdr3_nt: TGTGCCAGCAGCTTAGGGACACGGGACACCGGGGAGCTGTTTTTT
cdr3_aa: CASSLGTRDTGELFF
d_call: -
j_call: TRBJ2-2
v_call: TRBV7-9
clone_size: -

cdr3_nt: TGTGCCAGCAGCTTAGGGGCGGGACCCTCCTACAATGAGCAGTTCTTC
cdr3_aa: CASSLGAGPSYNEQFF
d_call: -
j_call: TRBJ2-1
v_call: TRBV11-2
clone_size: -

cdr3_nt: TGTGCCAGCAGCGCGGGACTAGCGGGAGAGACCCAGTACTTC
cdr3_aa: CASSAGLAGETQYF
d_call: TRBD2
j_call: TRBJ2-5
v_call: TRBV11-3
clone_size: -

cdr3_nt: TGCAGCGTTGAAGAACAGGGGGCGCCTGAAAAACTGTTTTTT
cdr3_aa: CSVEEQGAPEKLFF
d_call: TRBD1
j_call: TRBJ1-4
v_call: TRBV29-1
clone_size: -

cdr3_nt: TGTGCCTGGGGACTAGCGGGATCCTACGAGCAGTACTTC
cdr3_aa: CAWGLAGSYEQYF
d_call: TRBD2
j_call: TRBJ2-7
v_call: TRBV30
clone_size: -

cdr3_nt: TGTGCCAGCAGCTTGGGAGGGTCTGGTCAGCCCCAGCATTTT
cdr3_aa: CASSLGGSGQPQHF
d_call: -
j_call: TRBJ1-5
v_call: TRBV5-4
clone_size: once

cdr3_nt: TGTGCCAGCAGGACAGGGTTCAGCTCCTACGAGCAGTACTTC
cdr3_aa: CASRTGFSSYEQYF
d_call: TRBD1
j_call: TRBJ2-7
v_call: TRBV6-5
clone_size: -

cdr3_nt: TGTGCTACCCGGGGGGGTCCTGGGGCCAACGTCCTGACTTTC
cdr3_aa: CATRGGPGANVLTF
d_call: TRBD2
j_call: TRBJ2-6
v_call: TRBV10-3
clone_size: -

cdr3_nt: TGTGCCAGCAGCTCCATCGGGGGGACCTACACCTTC
cdr3_aa: CASSSIGGTYTF
d_call: -
j_call: TRBJ1-2
v_call: TRBV7-6
clone_size: -

cdr3_nt: TGCGCCAGCAGCCAAGATGGAGGGAGCGGAAACACCATATATTTT
cdr3_aa: CASSQDGGSGNTIYF
d_call: -
j_call: TRBJ1-3
v_call: TRBV4-1
clone_size: -

cdr3_nt: TGTGCCAGCAGCGTCCCTCTAGGAAAATATGAAAAACTGTTTTTT
cdr3_aa: CASSVPLGKYEKLFF
d_call: -
j_call: TRBJ1-4
v_call: TRBV3-1/TRBV3-2
clone_size: few

cdr3_nt: TGTGCCAGCAGCCTGCGGGCCGATGAGTACACTGAAGCTTTCTTT
cdr3_aa: CASSLRADEYTEAFF
d_call: -
j_call: TRBJ1-1
v_call: TRBV7-2
clone_size: -

cdr3_nt: TGTGCCTGGAGTGTAGTTCAGGGGGCGAACACTGAAGCTTTCTTT
cdr3_aa: CAWSVVQGANTEAFF
d_call: TRBD1
j_call: TRBJ1-1
v_call: TRBV30
clone_size: few

cdr3_nt: TGTGCCAGCAGTTTAGGAGACAGTGGGGCCAACGTCCTGACTTTC
cdr3_aa: CASSLGDSGANVLTF
d_call: -
j_call: TRBJ2-6
v_call: TRBV28
clone_size: -

cdr3_nt: TGTGCCAGCAGCGTAGCTAGCGGGCTGTACAATGAGCAGTTCTTC
cdr3_aa: CASSVASGLYNEQFF
d_call: TRBD2
j_call: TRBJ2-1
v_call: TRBV9
clone_size: -

cdr3_nt: TGTGCCAGCAGTGAAGCGGCATACAGGGGACGATCCTACGAGCAGTACTTC
cdr3_aa: CASSEAAYRGRSYEQYF
d_call: TRBD1
j_call: TRBJ2-7
v_call: TRBV2
clone_size: -